This T cell receptor beta chain was recovered during a study of CD8 T cells in Susac syndrome. Study findings and constraints: That the number of individuals in its TCR sequencing and HLA analysis was relatively small was acknowledged by the study.

CDR1 SNHLY and CDR2 FYNNEI come from the germline V gene. This CDR3 region has 13 residues. V shed 9 bases, J shed 4 bases, and the junction held 3 bases outside the gene matches. The individuals used as controls were healthy donors who had been matched for both age and sex. While CD8+ and CD4+ T cells were isolated negatively, TEMRA cells were enriched by FACS. Random hexamers were used to reverse transcribe the RNA input (about 0.5 to 1 ug). It was immunoSEQ multiplex PCR that amplified TCR beta CDR3 across 54 Vbeta and 13 Jbeta. Each CDR3 protein is one row after TCRdb ran MiXCR on the immunoSEQ multiplex PCR reads. The data show about 69,000 distinct CDR3 sequences, approximately 95% seen once. To note about this clonotype: Its antigen remains unknown.

The specimen was CD8+ T cells from PBMCs. The chain employs TRBV2 and TRBJ1-4; 9 bases are shared with TRBD1. This TCR was recovered from a human donor in good health. For the CDR3, the DNA is TGTGCCAGACAGGGGGCCGGTAATGAAAAACTGTTTTTT. Its translation is CARQGAGNEKLFF. Drawing the rest from reference TRBV2 and TRBJ1-4, the complete variable domain is EPEVTQTPSHQVTQMGQEVILRCVPISNHLYFYWYRQILGQKVEFLVSFYNNEISEKSEIFDDQFSVERPDGSNFTLKIRSTKLEDSAMYFCARQGAGNEKLFFGSGTQLSVL.